This T cell receptor beta chain was captured by sequencing in a study of blood T cell repertoires in COVID-19. Across the study: Material from acute and convalescent COVID-19 was sourced from the United States, Italy and Spain. PBMCs, B-cell-depleted T cells, or T cells were the source of the cDNA or gDNA that made up the material.

This CDR3 contains 14 residues. Trimming left V 3 bases short and J 2 bases short, with 9 bases between. Germline-derived CDR1 and CDR2 are SGDLS and YYNGEE. Methods used by the authors: Quantification of nucleated cells was approximated via reference gene primer amplification. Assay: immunoSEQ multiplex PCR; the TCRdb copy retains only in-frame clones and omits some. V, J and clone size reflect that table, while D and trimming were determined from the DNA. The sample records approximately 62,000 clones, over 80% being singletons. This clone was picked up one time. V and J are TRBV9 and TRBJ1-3, with a weak D call TRBD1 (5 bases). The sequence was obtained from a human donor with active COVID-19. The donor label of this sample is uncertain. The material sequenced was peripheral blood. The CDR3 reads CASSGGTPGNTIYF. The DNA of the CDR3 is TGTGCCAGCAGCGGAGGGACTCCTGGAAACACCATATATTTT.